This T cell receptor beta chain appears in the sequencing data of a study of T-cell reconstitution after alpha-beta-depleted transplantation in children. Germline V gene sequence: CDR1 SGHRS, CDR2 YFSETQ. This CDR3 spans 14 amino acids. Trimming cost V 1 base and J 3 bases; bases outside gene matches: 1. Library preparation (for TCRbeta) was performed with unique molecular identifiers. TCRdb analysed the PCR reads with MiXCR anew, one entry per CDR3 protein. The sample has more than 400,000 distinct CDR3 sequences; 43% are singletons. This clonotype has a count of ten or more. The sequence was obtained from a girl aged 2-10 years with aplastic anemia, due to receive a stem cell transplant. The input for sequencing was PBMCs, taken before TCRalphabeta/CD19-depleted stem cell transplant. This chain joins TRBV5-1 and TRBJ2-1; 7 bases align to TRBD1. CDR3: CASSLPGGYNEQFF. CDR3 nucleotide sequence: TGCGCCAGCAGCTTGCCAGGGGGCTACAATGAGCAGTTCTTC.